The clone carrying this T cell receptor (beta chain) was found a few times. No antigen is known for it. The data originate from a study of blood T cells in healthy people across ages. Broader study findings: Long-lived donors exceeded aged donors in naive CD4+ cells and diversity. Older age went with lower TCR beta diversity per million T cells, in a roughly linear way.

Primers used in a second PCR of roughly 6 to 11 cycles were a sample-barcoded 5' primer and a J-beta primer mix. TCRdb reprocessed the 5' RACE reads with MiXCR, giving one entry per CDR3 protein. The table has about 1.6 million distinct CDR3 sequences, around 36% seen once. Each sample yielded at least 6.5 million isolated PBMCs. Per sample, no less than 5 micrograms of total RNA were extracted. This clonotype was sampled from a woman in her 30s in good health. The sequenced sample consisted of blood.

In DNA form, the CDR3 reads TGTGCCAGCAGTTCTGGACAGGGGGTGTATATTAACAATGAGCAGTATTTT. It yields the protein CASSSGQGVYINNEQYF. The rearrangement uses TRBV28 and TRBJ2-3, with 10 bases fitting TRBD1. Losses at the gene ends were 4 bases for V and 11 bases for J; bases not matched to a gene: 18. The CDR3 totals 17 residues. The germline gives CDR1 MDHEN, CDR2 SYDVKM.